The clone carrying this TCR beta chain was picked up many times. TCRdb re-called the 5' RACE reads with MiXCR, one entry per CDR3 protein. The data contain nearly 55,000 distinct CDR3 sequences, roughly 18% of them singletons. Per germline, CDR1 SQVTM and CDR2 ANQGSEA. CDR3 length: 16 amino acids. Trimming took 5 bases from V and 0 from J, leaving 18 bases between them. This clonotype was obtained from a female donor with breast cancer. The sample consisted of naive CD4+ T cells sorted from blood. Subset here: naive CD4+ T cells, CD4+CD45RA+CD25-. The rearrangement joins TRBV29-1 to TRBJ2-3; no firm D call. The CDR3 here is CSVNGGRHSSTDTQYF. For the CDR3, the DNA is TGCAGCGTTAATGGTGGTCGTCACTCTAGCACAGATACGCAGTATTTT.